Each of the 11 T cell receptor beta chains below was sequenced from the same sample in a study of cytomegalovirus exposure and HLA in healthy donors. The PCR employed 60 Vbeta primers together with 13 Jbeta primers. Method: immunoSEQ multiplex PCR; TCRdb's copy keeps in-frame clones and lacks some. The sample lists under 45,000 clones, 77% occurring once. The specimen sequenced was PBMCs. These receptors came from a man younger than 45 in good health and CMV-seronegative.

This clone was observed once. The rearrangement links TRBV19 to TRBJ2-1, with 9 bases aligning to TRBD1. This CDR3 is 16 amino acids long. V lost 4 bases and J lost 4; bases outside the gene matches: 8. Germline V lookup: CDR1 LNHDA, CDR2 SQIVND (reference sequence). The CDR3 nucleotides are TGTGCCAGTAGTACCGTACGACAGGGGGGTTACAATGAGCAGTTCTTC. Its translation: CASSTVRQGGYNEQFF. Supplemented by reference TRBV19 and TRBJ2-1, the full variable domain reads DGGITQSPKYLFRKEGQNVTLSCEQNLNHDAMYWYRQDPGQGLRLIYYSQIVNDFQKGDIAEGYSVSREKKESFPLTVTSAQKNPTAFYLCASSTVRQGGYNEQFFGPGTRLTVL.

The rearrangement joins TRBV15 to TRBJ1-2; 7 nucleotides line up with TRBD1. Germline V CDR1 and CDR2: LNHNV, YYDKDF (reference sequence). The CDR3 covers 13 residues. V dropped 3 bases and J dropped 8; count of bases not matched to a gene: 6. The CDR3 sequence: CATSSDHRGGYTF. As DNA, the CDR3 is TGTGCCACCAGCAGTGACCACAGGGGAGGCTACACCTTC.

The chain uses TRBV11-3 and TRBJ2-1; a possible D gene is TRBD2 (6 bases). V shed 4 bases and J shed 8 bases, with 12 bases lying between them. Germline V gene sequence: CDR1 SGHNT, CDR2 YENEEA. This CDR3 has 13 amino acids. The CDR3 DNA is TGTGCCAGCAGCTCGACTAGGATGGATGAGCAGTTCTTC. This encodes CASSSTRMDEQFF.

The genes are TRBV7-2 and TRBJ2-4; 8 bases line up with TRBD1. V shed 6 bases and J 5 bases; nucleotides not matched to a gene: 3. The length of the CDR3 is 13 residues. Per the germline V gene, CDR1 is SGHTA and CDR2 is FQGNSA. CDR3 nucleotide sequence: TGTGCCAGCAGGCAGGGGGCCCAAAACATTCAGTACTTC. This encodes CASRQGAQNIQYF. Based on the CDR3 plus reference TRBV7-2 and TRBJ2-4, the full variable domain is GAGVSQSPSNKVTEKGKDVELRCDPISGHTALYWYRQSLGQGLEFLIYFQGNSAPDKSGLPSDRFSAERTGGSVSTLTIQRTQQEDSAVYLCASRQGAQNIQYFGAGTRLSVL.

In its sample, this clone was seen a few times. This chain joins TRBV5-4 and TRBJ2-3, with 9 nucleotides matching TRBD2. The junction had 9 bases not matched to a gene; V was cut back by 4 bases and J by 3 bases. CDR1 and CDR2 from the germline V gene are SGHNT and YYREEE (reference sequence). CDR3 length: 16 residues. CDR3 bases: TGTGCCAGCAGCCCCACTAGCGGGCCCTTTACAGATACGCAGTATTTT. It codes for CASSPTSGPFTDTQYF.

A remark on this clone: A junction boundary mismatches the germline segment, possibly from a read error. The chain carries TRBV5-6 and TRBJ2-2; D remains ambiguous. The CDR3 sequence is 14 residues long. Germline CDR1 SGHDT, CDR2 YYEEEE. In nucleotides, the CDR3 is TGTGCCAGCGGCTTTACACGGAACACCGGGGAGCTGTTTTTT. It codes for CASGFTRNTGELFF.

Comment on this clone: Other nucleotide sequences in the sample specify the same CDR3. The rearrangement uses TRBV5-6 and TRBJ2-6, with D uncertain. The germline gives CDR1 SGHDT, CDR2 YYEEEE. The germline V and J ends were trimmed by 0 bases and 0 bases, with 4 bases remaining between them. The CDR3 contains 15 residues. The CDR3 here is CASSLGLSGANVLTF. The CDR3 DNA reads as TGTGCCAGCAGCTTGGGACTCTCTGGGGCCAACGTCCTGACTTTC.

The genes are TRBV6-1 and TRBJ1-2, with a weak D call TRBD1 (5 bases). From germline, CDR1 is MNHNS and CDR2 SASEGT. The CDR3 contains 15 residues. V was shortened by 6 bases and J by 4 bases, with 18 bases between the two germline ends. CDR3 sequence reads: CASSDPGGYSYGYTF. The CDR3 region has the DNA TGTGCCAGCAGCGATCCCGGGGGGTATAGCTATGGCTACACCTTC.

The chain uses TRBV18 and TRBJ1-1, with D perhaps matching TRBD1 (5 bases). CDR1 and CDR2 from the germline V gene are KGHSH and LQKENI. The CDR3 covers 15 residues. V was shortened by 3 bases and J by 6 bases, with 17 bases between the two germline ends. CDR3 in amino acids: CASSPPSDSEPEAFF. The CDR3 nucleotides are TGTGCCAGCTCACCGCCGAGCGACAGCGAGCCTGAAGCTTTCTTT.

The chain recombines TRBV9 with TRBJ2-3, with TRBD2 matching 10 bases. V lost 2 bases and J lost 2; bases outside the gene matches: 5. The CDR3 runs 16 residues. Germline V lookup: CDR1 SGDLS, CDR2 YYNGEE. The CDR3 nucleotides are TGTGCCAGCAGCGTTTCTAGCGGGAGAAACACAGATACGCAGTATTTT. Protein sequence: CASSVSSGRNTDTQYF.

The gene calls are TRBV2 and TRBJ1-5, with D perhaps matching TRBD1 (6 bases). The CDR3 is 13 amino acids. V lost 4 bases and J 5 bases, leaving 9 bases between the germline ends. Germline V gives CDR1 SNHLY, CDR2 FYNNEI. In nucleotides, the CDR3 is TGTGCCAGCAGTGTTTGGGGGCATCAGCCCCAGCATTTT. Its protein product is CASSVWGHQPQHF.